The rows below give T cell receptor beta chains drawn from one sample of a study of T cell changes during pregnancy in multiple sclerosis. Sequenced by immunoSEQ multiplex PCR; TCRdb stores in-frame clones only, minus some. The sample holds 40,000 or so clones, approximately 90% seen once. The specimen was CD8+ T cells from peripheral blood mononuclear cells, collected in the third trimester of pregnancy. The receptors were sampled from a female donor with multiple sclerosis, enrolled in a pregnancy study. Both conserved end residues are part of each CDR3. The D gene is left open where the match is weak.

cdr3_aa: CASTYGPDRAYNEQFF
v_call: TRBV6-6
j_call: TRBJ2-1
d_call: -

cdr3_aa: CSVQAGGNYEQYF
v_call: TRBV29-1
j_call: TRBJ2-7
d_call: TRBD2

cdr3_aa: CASSQDHGENSPLHF
v_call: TRBV4-3
j_call: TRBJ1-6
d_call: -

cdr3_aa: CASSLAEGMDTEAFF
v_call: TRBV5-8
j_call: TRBJ1-1
d_call: -

cdr3_aa: CASSLALSGGHTDTQYF
v_call: TRBV7-8
j_call: TRBJ2-3
d_call: -

cdr3_aa: CASSLDQGGPSEAFF
v_call: TRBV7-6
j_call: TRBJ1-1
d_call: -

cdr3_aa: CASSGGDTYNEQFF
v_call: TRBV2
j_call: TRBJ2-1
d_call: -

cdr3_aa: CASSVVAGGYSEQYF
v_call: TRBV6-1
j_call: TRBJ2-7
d_call: TRBD1

cdr3_aa: CASSWILGTGYYGYTF
v_call: TRBV28
j_call: TRBJ1-2
d_call: TRBD1

cdr3_aa: CASSVGNLRAEAFF
v_call: TRBV9
j_call: TRBJ1-1
d_call: -

cdr3_aa: CASSQSGYRPHGYTF
v_call: TRBV23-1
j_call: TRBJ1-2
d_call: -

cdr3_aa: CASSLDRATEAFF
v_call: TRBV5-4
j_call: TRBJ1-1
d_call: TRBD1

cdr3_aa: CASSSRDRGNTGELFF
v_call: TRBV5-4
j_call: TRBJ2-2
d_call: TRBD1

cdr3_aa: CASSPGQGIRGYTF
v_call: TRBV4-1
j_call: TRBJ1-2
d_call: -

cdr3_aa: CASSLPREGTGNTIYF
v_call: TRBV19
j_call: TRBJ1-3
d_call: -

cdr3_aa: CASLGKNSNQPQHF
v_call: TRBV19
j_call: TRBJ1-5
d_call: -

cdr3_aa: CASTGGWGYDEQFF
v_call: TRBV6-1
j_call: TRBJ2-1
d_call: TRBD2

cdr3_aa: CASSLGGGGVFEQFF
v_call: TRBV27
j_call: TRBJ2-1
d_call: TRBD2

cdr3_aa: CASSVLEDRPFEGTF
v_call: TRBV6-1
j_call: TRBJ1-2
d_call: -

cdr3_aa: CASSNWGDSPLHF
v_call: TRBV5-5
j_call: TRBJ1-6
d_call: -

cdr3_aa: CASSLGPVVYNEQFF
v_call: TRBV27
j_call: TRBJ2-1
d_call: -

cdr3_aa: CASSFRRGGVDTQYF
v_call: TRBV28
j_call: TRBJ2-3
d_call: TRBD2

cdr3_aa: CASSPQRDEQFF
v_call: TRBV4-1
j_call: TRBJ2-1
d_call: -

cdr3_aa: CASSEENTGRPGELFF
v_call: TRBV6-4
j_call: TRBJ2-2
d_call: -

cdr3_aa: CASSPGMAEQFF
v_call: TRBV7-9
j_call: TRBJ2-1
d_call: -

cdr3_aa: CASSSTSGASSYNEQFF
v_call: TRBV6-7
j_call: TRBJ2-1
d_call: TRBD2

cdr3_aa: CASSQDDLIPGQEAKNIQYF
v_call: TRBV4-1
j_call: TRBJ2-4
d_call: TRBD1

cdr3_aa: CASEAGEGQETQYF
v_call: TRBV2
j_call: TRBJ2-5
d_call: TRBD2

cdr3_aa: CASSFHPGRGGTDTQYF
v_call: TRBV7-6
j_call: TRBJ2-3
d_call: TRBD2

cdr3_aa: CASSPGVLAGVVETQYF
v_call: TRBV7-9
j_call: TRBJ2-5
d_call: TRBD2

cdr3_aa: CASSLALAGGPNNEQFF
v_call: TRBV7-8
j_call: TRBJ2-1
d_call: TRBD2

cdr3_aa: CAITSQGNEQFF
v_call: TRBV10-3
j_call: TRBJ2-1
d_call: -

cdr3_aa: CASSDRVWSNQPQHF
v_call: TRBV2
j_call: TRBJ1-5
d_call: -

cdr3_aa: CASSLSAGGATYEQYF
v_call: TRBV5-1
j_call: TRBJ2-7
d_call: TRBD2

cdr3_aa: CASSFDRGAYNEQFF
v_call: TRBV11-2
j_call: TRBJ2-1
d_call: TRBD1

cdr3_aa: CAWNAGTGGYEQYF
v_call: TRBV30
j_call: TRBJ2-7
d_call: TRBD1

cdr3_aa: CASSFGQGTNEKLFF
v_call: TRBV7-8
j_call: TRBJ1-4
d_call: TRBD1

cdr3_aa: CSVEGDRWGGRTDTQYF
v_call: TRBV29-1
j_call: TRBJ2-3
d_call: -

cdr3_aa: CASGGSSETNSYEQYF
v_call: TRBV28
j_call: TRBJ2-7
d_call: -

cdr3_aa: CASSRSRLGNTIYF
v_call: TRBV13
j_call: TRBJ1-3
d_call: -

cdr3_aa: CASSFGTGNTEAFF
v_call: TRBV5-6
j_call: TRBJ1-1
d_call: -

cdr3_aa: CASSYWTPGYDTEAFF
v_call: TRBV6-5
j_call: TRBJ1-1
d_call: -

cdr3_aa: CASSFRDTGELFF
v_call: TRBV27
j_call: TRBJ2-2
d_call: -

cdr3_aa: CASSQRDRVLETQYF
v_call: TRBV9
j_call: TRBJ2-5
d_call: TRBD1